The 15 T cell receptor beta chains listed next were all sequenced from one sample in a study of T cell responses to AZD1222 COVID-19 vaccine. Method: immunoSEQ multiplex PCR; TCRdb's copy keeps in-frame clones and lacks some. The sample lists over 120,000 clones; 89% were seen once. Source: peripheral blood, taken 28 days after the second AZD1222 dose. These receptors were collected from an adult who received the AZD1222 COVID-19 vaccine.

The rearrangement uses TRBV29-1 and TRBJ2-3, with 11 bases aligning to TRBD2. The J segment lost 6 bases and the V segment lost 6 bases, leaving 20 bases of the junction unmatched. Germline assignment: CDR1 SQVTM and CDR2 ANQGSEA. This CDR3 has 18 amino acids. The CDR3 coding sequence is TGCAGCGTCGCAGCCGGGACTAGCGGACCCACAGTCAGGGATACGCAGTATTTT. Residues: CSVAAGTSGPTVRDTQYF.

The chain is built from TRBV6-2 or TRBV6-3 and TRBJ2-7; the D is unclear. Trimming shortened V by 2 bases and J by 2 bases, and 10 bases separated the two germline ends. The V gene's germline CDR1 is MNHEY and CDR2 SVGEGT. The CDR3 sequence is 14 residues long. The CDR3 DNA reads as TGTGCCAGCAGTTACGATCGAGTGGCCTACGAGCAGTACTTC. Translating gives CASSYDRVAYEQYF.

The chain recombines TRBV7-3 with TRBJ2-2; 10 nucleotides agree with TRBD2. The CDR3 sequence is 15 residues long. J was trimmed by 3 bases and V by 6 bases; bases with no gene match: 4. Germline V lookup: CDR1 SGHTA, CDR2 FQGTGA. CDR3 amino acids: CASRKSGRDTGELFF. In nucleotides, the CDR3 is TGTGCCAGCAGGAAAAGCGGGAGGGACACCGGGGAGCTGTTTTTT.

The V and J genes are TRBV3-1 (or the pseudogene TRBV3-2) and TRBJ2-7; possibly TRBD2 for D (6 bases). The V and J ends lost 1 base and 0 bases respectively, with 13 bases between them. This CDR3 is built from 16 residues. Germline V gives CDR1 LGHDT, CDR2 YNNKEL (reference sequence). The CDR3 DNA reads TGTGCCAGCAGCCAAGTGTCGGGCGGGACCTCCTACGAGCAGTACTTC. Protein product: CASSQVSGGTSYEQYF.

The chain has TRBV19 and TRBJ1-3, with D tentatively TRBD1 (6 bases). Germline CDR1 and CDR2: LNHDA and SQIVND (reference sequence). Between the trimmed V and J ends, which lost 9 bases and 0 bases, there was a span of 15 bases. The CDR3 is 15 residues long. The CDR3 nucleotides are TGTGCCAGCCGTTCCCGGGACAACTCTGGAAACACCATATATTTT. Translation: CASRSRDNSGNTIYF.

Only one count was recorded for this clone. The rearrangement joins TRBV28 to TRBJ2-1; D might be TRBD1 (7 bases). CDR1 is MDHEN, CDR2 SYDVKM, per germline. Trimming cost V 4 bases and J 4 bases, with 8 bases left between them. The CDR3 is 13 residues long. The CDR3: CASSSGGYNEQFF. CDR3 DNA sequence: TGTGCCAGCAGTTCAGGGGGGTACAATGAGCAGTTCTTC. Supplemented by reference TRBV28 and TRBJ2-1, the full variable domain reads DVKVTQSSRYLVKRTGEKVFLECVQDMDHENMFWYRQDPGLGLRLIYFSYDVKMKEKGDIPEGYSVSREKKERFSLILESASTNQTSMYLCASSSGGYNEQFFGPGTRLTVL.

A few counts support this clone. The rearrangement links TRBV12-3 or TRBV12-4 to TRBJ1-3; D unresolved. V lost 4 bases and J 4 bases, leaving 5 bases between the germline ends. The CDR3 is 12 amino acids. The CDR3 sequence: CASSYGGNTIYF. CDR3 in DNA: TGTGCCAGCAGTTATGGCGGAAACACCATATATTTT.

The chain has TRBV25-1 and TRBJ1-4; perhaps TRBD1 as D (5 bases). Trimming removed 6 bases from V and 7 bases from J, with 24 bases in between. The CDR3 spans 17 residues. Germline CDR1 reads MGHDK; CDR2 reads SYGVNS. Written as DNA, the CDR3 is TGTGCCAGCAGGTCGTCAGAAAGGGGCGCAGAGACTGAAAAACTGTTTTTT. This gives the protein CASRSSERGAETEKLFF.

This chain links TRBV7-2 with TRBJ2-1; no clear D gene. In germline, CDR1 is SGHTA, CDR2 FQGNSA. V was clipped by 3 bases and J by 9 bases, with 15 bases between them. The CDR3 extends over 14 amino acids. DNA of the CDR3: TGTGCCAGCAGCTTTAACTGGGTCCTGGGTGAGCAGTTCTTC. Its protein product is CASSFNWVLGEQFF.

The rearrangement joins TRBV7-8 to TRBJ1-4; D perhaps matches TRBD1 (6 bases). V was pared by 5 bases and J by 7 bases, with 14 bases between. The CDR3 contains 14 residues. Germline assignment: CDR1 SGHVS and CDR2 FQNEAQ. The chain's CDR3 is CASSLQGLGEKLFF. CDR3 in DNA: TGTGCCAGCAGCCTACAGGGACTAGGTGAAAAACTGTTTTTT.

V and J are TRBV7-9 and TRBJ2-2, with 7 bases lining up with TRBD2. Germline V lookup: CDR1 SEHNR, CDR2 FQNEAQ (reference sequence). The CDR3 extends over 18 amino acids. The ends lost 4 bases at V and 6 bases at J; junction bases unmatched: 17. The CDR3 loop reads CASSSTSVAGEFAGELFF. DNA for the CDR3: TGTGCCAGCAGCTCCACGTCGGTTGCGGGAGAATTTGCCGGGGAGCTGTTTTTT. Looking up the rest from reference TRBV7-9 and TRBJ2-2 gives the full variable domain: DTGVSQNPRHKITKRGQNVTFRCDPISEHNRLYWYRQTLGQGPEFLTYFQNEAQLEKSRLLSDRFSAERPKGSFSTLEIQRTEQGDSAMYLCASSSTSVAGEFAGELFFGEGSRLTVL.

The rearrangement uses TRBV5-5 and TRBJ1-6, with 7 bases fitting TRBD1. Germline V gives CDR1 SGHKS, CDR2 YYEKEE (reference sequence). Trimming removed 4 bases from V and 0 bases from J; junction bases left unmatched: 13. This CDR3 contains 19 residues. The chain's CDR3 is CASSPPPTGIYSYNSPLHF. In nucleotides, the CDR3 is TGTGCCAGCAGCCCACCCCCGACAGGGATATACTCCTATAATTCACCCCTCCACTTT. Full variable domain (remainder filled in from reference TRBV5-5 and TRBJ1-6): DAGVTQSPTHLIKTRGQQVTLRCSPISGHKSVSWYQQVLGQGPQFIFQYYEKEERGRGNFPDRFSARQFPNYSSELNVNALLLGDSALYLCASSPPPTGIYSYNSPLHFGNGTRLTVT.

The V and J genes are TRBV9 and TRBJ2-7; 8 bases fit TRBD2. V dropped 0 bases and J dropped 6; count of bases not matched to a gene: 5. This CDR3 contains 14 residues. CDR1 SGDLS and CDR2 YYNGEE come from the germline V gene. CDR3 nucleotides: TGTGCCAGCAGCGTAGGATCCACTAGCGGCGAGCAGTACTTC. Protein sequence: CASSVGSTSGEQYF.

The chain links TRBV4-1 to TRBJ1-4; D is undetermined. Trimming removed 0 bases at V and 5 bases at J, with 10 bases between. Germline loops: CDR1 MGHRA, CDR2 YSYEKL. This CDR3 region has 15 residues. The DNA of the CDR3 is TGCGCCAGCAGCCAAGATACAACAGCGAATGAAAAACTGTTTTTT. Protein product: CASSQDTTANEKLFF.

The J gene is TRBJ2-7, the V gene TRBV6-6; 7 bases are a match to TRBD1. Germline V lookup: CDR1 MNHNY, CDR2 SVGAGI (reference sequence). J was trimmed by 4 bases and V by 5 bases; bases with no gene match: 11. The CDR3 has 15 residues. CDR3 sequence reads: CASSTHRGVGYEQYF. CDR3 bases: TGTGCCAGCAGTACCCACAGGGGTGTCGGGTACGAGCAGTACTTC.